The text below deals with one T cell receptor beta chain. The antigen remains undetermined. The source of the sample is a study of cytomegalovirus exposure and HLA in healthy donors. Broader study findings: Presence/absence analyses took donor sequencing depth as roughly uniform.

PCR used 60 Vbeta primers and 13 Jbeta primers. Method: immunoSEQ multiplex PCR; TCRdb's copy keeps in-frame clones and lacks some. The table records approximately 160,000 clones, around 78% of them present only once. This TCR derives from a middle-aged woman in good health and CMV-seronegative. Sequenced input: PBMCs.

The CDR3 loop reads CASRRQGTEAFF. The CDR3 region has the DNA TGTGCCAGCAGAAGACAGGGGACTGAAGCTTTCTTT. The chain joins TRBV6-1 to TRBJ1-1, with 8 bases identical to TRBD1. The CDR3 loop spans 12 amino acids. CDR1 is MNHNS, CDR2 SASEGT, per germline. V lost 6 bases to trimming and J lost 5 bases; unmatched junction nucleotides: 2.